Shown below are 27 T cell receptor beta chains from a single sample sequenced in a study of blood T cell repertoires in COVID-19. Sequenced by immunoSEQ multiplex PCR; TCRdb stores in-frame clones only, minus some. This table has 390,000 or so clones, roughly nine tenths appearing once. The sequencing sample was made of PBMCs or T cells enriched from blood (not recorded which). The receptors were sampled from a man aged 18 to 29 who had recovered from COVID-19.

The chain links TRBV27 to TRBJ2-7, with D possibly being TRBD2 (7 bases). V gave up 6 bases and J gave up 3 bases, with 18 bases separating them. CDR1 and CDR2 from the germline V gene are MNHEY and SMNVEV (reference sequence). The CDR3 runs to 15 residues. CDR3 in DNA: TGTGCCAGCAGCGCCTCGGGGGGCTGGGGCTACGAGCAGTACTTC. Translating gives CASSASGGWGYEQYF.

This clone was seen just once. The J gene is TRBJ2-3, the V gene TRBV18; 8 bases line up with TRBD2. Germline CDR1 reads KGHSH; CDR2 reads LQKENI. CDR3 length: 16 residues. J gave up 3 bases and V 2 bases, and 7 bases lay outside the gene matches. The CDR3: CASSPGSGGPTDTQYF. In DNA, the CDR3 is TGTGCCAGCTCACCAGGGAGCGGGGGCCCGACAGATACGCAGTATTTT.

The chain links TRBV6-5 to TRBJ2-2; D is unclear. CDR3 length: 16 residues. With 2 bases removed from V and 3 bases from J, the gap between germline ends came to 13 bases. CDR1 is MNHEY and CDR2 is SVGAGI in the germline V gene. The CDR3 region is CASSYTPPRHTGELFF. CDR3 nucleotide sequence: TGTGCCAGCAGTTACACCCCGCCGCGGCACACCGGGGAGCTGTTTTTT.

A few counts support this clone. The chain carries TRBV27 and TRBJ1-5; D is uncertain. This CDR3 is 16 amino acids long. Germline V gives CDR1 MNHEY, CDR2 SMNVEV (reference sequence). Trimming cost V 5 bases and J 3 bases, with 17 bases left between them. CDR3 loop: CASSPRGVGINQPQHF. The DNA for the CDR3 is TGTGCCAGCAGTCCCCGGGGTGTAGGAATCAATCAGCCCCAGCATTTT.

The chain joins TRBV6-2 or TRBV6-3 to TRBJ2-1, with D perhaps matching TRBD2 (5 bases). V lost 6 bases and J 2 bases, leaving 14 bases between the germline ends. The V gene's germline CDR1 is MNHEY and CDR2 SVGEGT. This CDR3 has 15 residues. This CDR3 reads CASSRLGVAYNEQFF. The CDR3 region has the DNA TGTGCCAGCAGCCGCCTCGGGGTGGCCTACAATGAGCAGTTCTTC.

The chain uses TRBV5-6 and TRBJ1-5; 8 bases map to TRBD1. Per germline, CDR1 SGHDT and CDR2 YYEEEE. The V gene end was trimmed by 2 bases and the J gene end by 4 bases; junction bases not matched to a gene: 2. The CDR3 is made up of 14 amino acids. The CDR3 is CASSFTGGNQPQHF. CDR3 in DNA: TGTGCCAGCAGCTTCACAGGGGGGAATCAGCCCCAGCATTTT.

CDR3 loop: CASSLGLTTSSYNSPLHF. For the CDR3, the DNA is TGTGCCAGCAGTTTAGGACTCACGACAAGCTCCTATAATTCACCCCTCCACTTT. The genes are TRBV27 and TRBJ1-6; unclear D gene. Germline V gene sequence: CDR1 MNHEY, CDR2 SMNVEV (reference sequence). V was pared by 2 bases and J by 0 bases, with 14 bases between. The CDR3 is made up of 18 amino acids.

V usage is TRBV5-1 and J usage is TRBJ1-1, with 7 bases aligning to TRBD1. The CDR3 has 14 residues. Trimming took 3 bases from V and 3 from J; bases not matched to a gene: 5. Germline V gene lookup returns CDR1 SGHRS and CDR2 YFSETQ. The CDR3 sequence: CASSWEDRYTEAFF. The CDR3 bases are TGCGCCAGCAGCTGGGAGGACAGGTACACTGAAGCTTTCTTT.

The CDR3 spells CASSLNSNYGYTF. DNA for the CDR3: TGTGCCAGCAGTTTAAACTCAAACTATGGCTACACCTTC. The chain joins TRBV6-5 to TRBJ1-2; D gene ambiguous. Trimming pared 4 bases from V and 2 bases from J, leaving 8 bases between. Germline loops: CDR1 MNHEY, CDR2 SVGAGI. The CDR3 is 13 residues long.

DNA of the CDR3: TGTGCCAGCAGTTTAGGGACAGCATCTAGGGTTGGCTACACCTTC. This gives the protein CASSLGTASRVGYTF. The rearrangement uses TRBV28 and TRBJ1-2, with TRBD1 matching 7 bases. V lost 2 bases to trimming and J lost 7 bases; unmatched junction nucleotides: 10. This CDR3 is 15 amino acids long. Germline V gene lookup returns CDR1 MDHEN and CDR2 SYDVKM.

This sequence joins TRBV6-5 and TRBJ2-7; TRBD1 matches at 8 bases. The J segment lost 4 bases and the V segment lost 6 bases, leaving 11 bases of the junction unmatched. Germline-derived CDR1 and CDR2 are MNHEY and SVGAGI. The CDR3 has 15 residues. CDR3 sequence: CASRIGQGNLYEQYF. CDR3 in DNA: TGTGCCAGCAGGATAGGACAGGGAAATTTGTACGAGCAGTACTTC.

This chain connects TRBV19 to TRBJ2-7, with 8 bases fitting TRBD1. This CDR3 has 14 amino acids. With V trimmed by 4 bases and J by 4 bases, 6 bases remained unmatched. The germline V gene encodes CDR1 LNHDA and CDR2 SQIVND (reference sequence). CDR3 amino acids: CASSTVQGAYEQYF. CDR3 in DNA: TGTGCCAGTAGTACGGTGCAGGGGGCTTACGAGCAGTACTTC.

The V gene is TRBV6-1, the J gene TRBJ1-1, with no clear D. Germline CDR1 is MNHNS and CDR2 is SASEGT. V shed 2 bases and J shed 2 bases, with 12 bases lying between them. The CDR3 contains 15 residues. The chain's CDR3 is CASSELRGYNTEAFF. CDR3 sequence (DNA): TGTGCCAGCAGTGAACTAAGAGGATATAACACTGAAGCTTTCTTT.

The genes are TRBV6-6 and TRBJ2-7, with 8 nucleotides matching TRBD1. Germline V lookup: CDR1 MNHNY, CDR2 SVGAGI (reference sequence). The CDR3 loop spans 13 amino acids. The J segment lost 7 bases and the V segment lost 8 bases, leaving 10 bases of the junction unmatched. CDR3 sequence (DNA): TGTGCCAGCCGAATTCAGGGGGCTCGGGAGCAGTACTTC. Residues: CASRIQGAREQYF.

The chain is built from TRBV14 and TRBJ2-7, with 9 positions matching TRBD1. The CDR3 is 14 amino acids. Germline V lookup: CDR1 SGHDN, CDR2 FVKESK. Trimming took 4 bases from V and 3 from J; bases not matched to a gene: 4. CDR3 bases: TGTGCCAGCAGCCCCGGGACAGGGAACTACGAGCAGTACTTC. Encoded protein: CASSPGTGNYEQYF.

The chain carries TRBV21-1 and TRBJ1-1; the D call in the table, TRBD1, was not verified against the DNA. TRBV21-1 is noted as a pseudogene. The CDR3 covers 13 residues. The DNA of the CDR3 is TGTGCCAGGGAAGCCCACAGGGTAACTGAAGCTTTCTTT. Translation gives CAREAHRVTEAFF.

This chain links TRBV15 with TRBJ2-5, with 11 bases fitting TRBD1. This CDR3 contains 15 residues. V shed 1 base and J 4 bases; nucleotides not matched to a gene: 2. CDR1 is LNHNV, CDR2 YYDKDF, per germline (reference sequence). DNA for the CDR3: TGTGCCACCAGCAGAGTAGGGACAGGGGGAGAGACCCAGTACTTC. It is translated as CATSRVGTGGETQYF.

This sequence joins TRBV3-1 (or the pseudogene TRBV3-2) and TRBJ2-3, with 13 bases lining up with TRBD2. V shed 2 bases and J 5 bases; nucleotides not matched to a gene: 16. CDR1 and CDR2 (germline): LGHDT, YNNKEL (reference sequence). The CDR3 extends over 20 amino acids. CDR3 sequence (DNA): TGTGCCAGCAGCCAAATAGCCGGTGGACTAGCGGGGGCTCTCAGAGATACGCAGTATTTT. This encodes CASSQIAGGLAGALRDTQYF.

The V gene is TRBV28, the J gene TRBJ2-3; 7 bases map to TRBD1. The V gene's germline CDR1 is MDHEN and CDR2 SYDVKM. This CDR3 is built from 16 residues. J was trimmed by 2 bases and V by 4 bases; bases with no gene match: 9. The chain's CDR3 is CASSWSGTALTDTQYF. CDR3 nucleotides: TGTGCCAGCAGTTGGTCCGGGACAGCCCTCACAGATACGCAGTATTTT.

This chain uses TRBV28 with TRBJ1-5, with unresolved D. CDR3 length: 13 residues. Germline values: CDR1 MDHEN, CDR2 SYDVKM. Trimming left V 5 bases short and J 1 base short, with 6 bases between. Here the CDR3 reads CASSRLSNQPQHF. The CDR3, as DNA: TGTGCCAGCAGTCGGTTAAGCAATCAGCCCCAGCATTTT.

J is TRBJ2-7 and V is TRBV3-1 (or the pseudogene TRBV3-2); the match to TRBD1 covers 11 bases. The V segment lost 1 base and the J segment 2 bases; nucleotides outside the gene matches: 4. Germline V CDR1 and CDR2: LGHDT, YNNKEL (reference sequence). This CDR3 comprises 16 residues. The CDR3 DNA sequence: TGTGCCAGCAGCCAAGCGCCGGGACAGGGGGCCTACGAGCAGTACTTC. Its protein product is CASSQAPGQGAYEQYF.

This sequence joins TRBV6-5 and TRBJ2-3, with 8 bases fitting TRBD2. CDR3 length: 15 residues. Germline values: CDR1 MNHEY, CDR2 SVGAGI. V was clipped by 10 bases and J by 4 bases; unmatched bases: 13. The CDR3 DNA is TGTGCCACAAGGAGGGGAGCGGGAGTCGCAGATACGCAGTATTTT. Translating it yields CATRRGAGVADTQYF.

The chain employs TRBV19 and TRBJ2-7; 11 bases agree with TRBD2. The J segment lost 0 bases and the V segment lost 6 bases, leaving 7 bases of the junction unmatched. The germline gives CDR1 LNHDA, CDR2 SQIVND (reference sequence). The CDR3 spans 16 residues. This CDR3 is CASRVAGGPSSYEQYF. Here the CDR3 DNA reads TGTGCCAGTAGAGTAGCGGGAGGGCCGTCCTCCTACGAGCAGTACTTC.

This sequence joins TRBV9 and TRBJ2-1, with TRBD2 matching 11 bases. The germline V gene encodes CDR1 SGDLS and CDR2 YYNGEE. There are 17 residues in the CDR3. Trimming cost V 2 bases and J 7 bases; bases outside gene matches: 11. CDR3 sequence (DNA): TGTGCCAGCAGCGTCACTGGGCCTAGCGGGGGGATAAATGAGCAGTTCTTC. It codes for CASSVTGPSGGINEQFF.

J is TRBJ2-2 and V is TRBV7-3, with D possibly TRBD2 on 5 matching bases. The CDR3 covers 20 residues. V lost 5 bases, J lost 2 bases, and 27 bases lay in between. Per the germline V gene, CDR1 is SGHTA and CDR2 is FQGTGA. The CDR3 protein is CASSRRVVASWETNTGELFF. CDR3 in DNA: TGTGCCAGCAGCCGCCGCGTGGTAGCGAGCTGGGAAACCAACACCGGGGAGCTGTTTTTT.

The CDR3 region has the DNA TGTGCCATAGACAGGGGGCTGGATGAAGCTTTCTTT. Translating gives CAIDRGLDEAFF. The chain is built from TRBV28 and TRBJ1-1; 10 bases agree with TRBD1. Trimming took 10 bases from V and 7 from J; bases not matched to a gene: 6. CDR3 length: 12 amino acids. The germline CDR1 and CDR2 sequences are MDHEN and SYDVKM.

The chain is built from TRBV19 and TRBJ2-3, with a tentative D call TRBD1 (5 bases). The CDR3 covers 16 residues. The germline gives CDR1 LNHDA, CDR2 SQIVND (reference sequence). The V end lost 5 bases, the J end lost 0 bases, and 15 bases lay between the germline ends. The CDR3 loop is CASSSQDSTSTDTQYF. CDR3 bases: TGTGCCAGTAGTTCGCAAGACAGCACTAGCACAGATACGCAGTATTTT.